These 25 T cell receptor beta chains originate from one sample sequenced in a study of regulatory T cells in long-lasting Graves disease. The time point here: persistent/refractory GD, antithyroid drugs over 5 years with positive TRAb. With RNA extracted from PBMCs as input, the TCR library was made. Investigators prepared the TCR beta libraries by applying iRepertoire HTBI primers and Arm-PCR of CDR3 regions. TCRdb redid the calling of the multiplex PCR reads with MiXCR, one entry per CDR3 protein. The profile shows 600,000 to 850,000 distinct CDR3 sequences, 30% of them singletons. The sample here was peripheral blood mononuclear cells (PBMCs), taken when the disease was refractory, from a patient treated with antithyroid drugs. Source of these receptors: a female donor with Graves disease.

This clonotype has only a few counts. V gene TRBV7-9 combines with J gene TRBJ1-2; D unclear. The germline V gene encodes CDR1 SEHNR and CDR2 FQNEAQ (reference sequence). This CDR3 spans 12 amino acids. The V end was cut by 8 bases, the J end by 6 bases, with 13 bases between. CDR3 DNA: TGTGCCAGCGGAAAGGGTGGTGATGGCTACACCTTC. This translates into CASGKGGDGYTF. The full variable domain, completed using reference TRBV7-9 and TRBJ1-2, is DTGVSQNPRHKITKRGQNVTFRCDPISEHNRLYWYRQTLGQGPEFLTYFQNEAQLEKSRLLSDRFSAERPKGSFSTLEIQRTEQGDSAMYLCASGKGGDGYTFGSGTRLTVV.

This clonotype appeared many times. The CDR3 spells CASSPLPGSGYTF. For the CDR3, the DNA is TGTGCCAGCAGCCCTCTTCCGGGGTCTGGCTACACCTTC. The rearrangement uses TRBV12-3 or TRBV12-4 and TRBJ1-2; D not resolved. V lost 6 bases and J 7 bases, leaving 15 bases between the germline ends. This CDR3 is built from 13 residues.

The chain carries TRBV20-1 and TRBJ1-5, with D maybe TRBD1 (5 bases). CDR3 size: 15 residues. Germline CDR1 DFQATT, CDR2 SNEGSKA (reference sequence). Trimming left V 3 bases short and J 0 bases short, with 12 bases between. In DNA, the CDR3 is TGCAGTGCTAGCGGGGGGAGGAGTAGCAATCAGCCCCAGCATTTT. Amino acid sequence: CSASGGRSSNQPQHF.

The genes are TRBV20-1 and TRBJ1-1, with D uncertain. The germline V and J ends were trimmed by 1 base and 1 base, with 13 bases remaining between them. Germline values: CDR1 DFQATT, CDR2 SNEGSKA (reference sequence). The CDR3 loop spans 15 amino acids. CDR3 in amino acids: CSARGLRGTNTEAFF. CDR3 sequence (DNA): TGCAGTGCTAGAGGGTTGCGGGGAACGAACACTGAAGCTTTCTTT.

This clonotype was seen only a few times. V and J are TRBV5-4 and TRBJ2-7, with TRBD1 matching 10 bases. This CDR3 has 15 amino acids. The V and J ends lost 2 bases and 2 bases, in that order; junction bases with no gene match: 4. The germline V gene has CDR1 SGHNT and CDR2 YYREEE (reference sequence). This CDR3 reads CASSFGTGDPYEQYF. The CDR3 nucleotides are TGTGCCAGCAGCTTCGGGACAGGGGACCCCTACGAGCAGTACTTC.

At least ten counts were recorded for this clonotype. The chain recombines TRBV2 with TRBJ1-5; D may be TRBD1 (5 bases). Deletions cut 4 bases from V and 6 bases from J, with 13 bases between. The CDR3 sequence is 14 residues long. Germline V gives CDR1 SNHLY, CDR2 FYNNEI. CDR3 amino acids: CASSADSVGQPQHF. CDR3 DNA sequence: TGTGCCAGCAGTGCCGACAGTGTAGGTCAGCCCCAGCATTTT.

This clonotype was seen a few times. V and J are TRBV12-3 or TRBV12-4 and TRBJ2-4; perhaps D is TRBD1 or TRBD2 (5 bases each). There are 14 residues in the CDR3. Between the trimmed V and J ends, which lost 8 bases and 2 bases, there was a span of 13 bases. The CDR3 DNA is TGTGCCAGCCAGAAGGGACGGCCCAAAAACATTCAGTACTTC. Protein product: CASQKGRPKNIQYF.

For the CDR3, the DNA is TGTGCCAGCAGCTCGAAACAGGGGGGTGAGCAGTTCTTC. It codes for CASSSKQGGEQFF. The rearrangement uses TRBV6-2 or TRBV6-3 and TRBJ2-1; 8 nucleotides match TRBD1. Trimming at V came to 6 bases and at J to 9 bases, leaving 7 bases not matched to a gene. The CDR3 extends over 13 amino acids. From germline, CDR1 is MNHEY and CDR2 SVGEGT.

J is TRBJ1-1 and V is TRBV5-6, with no clear D. Between the trimmed V and J ends, which lost 1 base and 4 bases, there was a span of 8 bases. The CDR3 loop spans 13 amino acids. Germline V gene data show CDR1 as SGHDT and CDR2 as YYEEEE. The CDR3 loop reads CASSLWSGTEAFF. CDR3 sequence (DNA): TGTGCCAGCAGCTTGTGGTCGGGCACTGAAGCTTTCTTT.

This clonotype was observed a handful of times. The V and J genes are TRBV27 and TRBJ2-7; the match to TRBD2 covers 12 bases. The CDR3 has 17 residues. The ends lost 2 bases at V and 3 bases at J; junction bases unmatched: 8. CDR1 and CDR2 (germline): MNHEY, SMNVEV (reference sequence). CDR3 bases: TGTGCCAGCAGTTTAGTGACTAGCGGGGGACCTTTCTACGAGCAGTACTTC. Translated, it gives CASSLVTSGGPFYEQYF.

This clonotype was observed a handful of times. The chain carries TRBV6-1 and TRBJ1-2, with D unclear. CDR3 length equals 15 residues. Trimming took off 5 bases at V and 4 bases at J, with 17 bases between the two ends. The germline V gene has CDR1 MNHNS and CDR2 SASEGT. CDR3 nucleotide sequence: TGTGCCAGCAGTCCCCCCGGGCGGGGATTCTATGGCTACACCTTC. This gives the protein CASSPPGRGFYGYTF.

Written as DNA, the CDR3 is TGTGCCAGCAGTTTATCGGTAGCGGCTAGCACAGATACGCAGTATTTT. Its translation: CASSLSVAASTDTQYF. The rearrangement joins TRBV27 to TRBJ2-3; TRBD2 might be the D (6 bases). There are 16 residues in the CDR3. The germline V gene has CDR1 MNHEY and CDR2 SMNVEV (reference sequence). The V end lost 0 bases, the J end lost 0 bases, and 10 bases lay between the germline ends.

This sequence joins TRBV3-1 and TRBJ1-5; D possibly corresponds to TRBD1 (6 bases). CDR1 is LGHDT and CDR2 is YNNKEL in the germline V gene (reference sequence). Trimming removed 1 base from V and 13 bases from J, with 20 bases in between. The CDR3 extends over 15 amino acids. As DNA, the CDR3 is TGTGCCAGCAGCCAAGCCGGGACAAACCCTTCCTCACAGCATTTT. This codes for CASSQAGTNPSSQHF. The complete variable domain, with remaining parts taken from reference TRBV3-1 and TRBJ1-5, reads DTAVSQTPKYLVTQMGNDKSIKCEQNLGHDTMYWYKQDSKKFLKIMFSYNNKELIINETVPNRFSPKSPDKAHLNLHINSLELGDSAVYFCASSQAGTNPSSQHFGDGTRLSIL.

Of note for this clonotype: Being one base from a much bigger clone, this may be a read error. The CDR3 region has the DNA TGTGCCAGCAGCTACCTTCTGGGACAGGGGGAGACCCAGTACTTC. Its translation is CASSYLLGQGETQYF. The chain joins TRBV11-2 to TRBJ2-5; 10 bases are shared with TRBD1. In germline, CDR1 is SGHAT, CDR2 FQNNGV. J gave up 5 bases and V 4 bases, and 7 bases lay outside the gene matches. This CDR3 has 15 residues.

The table lists this clonotype with a few counts. The chain uses TRBV19 and TRBJ1-2; D may be TRBD1 (5 bases). The CDR3 is made up of 14 amino acids. V was shortened by 3 bases and J by 0 bases, with 8 bases between the two germline ends. Per germline, CDR1 LNHDA and CDR2 SQIVND (reference sequence). Here the CDR3 DNA reads TGTGCCAGTAGTATTGGAGGGGCTAACTATGGCTACACCTTC. This gives the protein CASSIGGANYGYTF.

The chain joins TRBV7-9 to TRBJ1-6; D gene uncertain. The CDR3 is 14 amino acids. Germline CDR1 SEHNR, CDR2 FQNEAQ (reference sequence). Deletions cut 5 bases from V and 4 bases from J, with 9 bases between. The CDR3 region is CASSIDGYNSPLHF. CDR3 bases: TGTGCCAGCAGCATAGATGGTTATAATTCACCCCTCCACTTT.

The V gene is TRBV3-1, the J gene TRBJ2-7; tentatively, D is TRBD1 (5 bases). The CDR3 runs to 14 residues. Germline CDR1 is LGHDT and CDR2 is YNNKEL (reference sequence). Between the trimmed V and J ends, which lost 4 bases and 7 bases, there was a span of 17 bases. The CDR3 protein is CASSPPGPTREQYF. CDR3 in DNA: TGTGCCAGCAGCCCCCCAGGGCCGACGCGGGAGCAGTACTTC.

The sample holds a few counts of this clonotype. This CDR3 is CASSLTAGGPSEQYF. CDR3 DNA sequence: TGTGCCAGCAGCTTAACGGCGGGAGGGCCGAGTGAGCAGTACTTC. The chain couples TRBV7-9 to TRBJ2-7, with TRBD2 matching over 9 bases. CDR3 length equals 15 residues. V was pared by 2 bases and J by 7 bases, with 9 bases of the junction left unmatched. Looked up from germline, CDR1 is SEHNR and CDR2 is FQNEAQ (reference sequence).

V is TRBV7-7 and J is TRBJ1-4; D possibly corresponds to TRBD1 (5 bases). Germline-derived CDR1 and CDR2 are SSHAT and FNYEAQ (reference sequence). The CDR3 totals 13 residues. Trimming removed 8 bases from V and 1 base from J, with 8 bases in between. CDR3: CASAQGTNEKLFF. The CDR3 DNA reads as TGTGCCAGCGCGCAGGGAACTAATGAAAAACTGTTTTTT.

This clonotype has a handful of counts. This chain joins TRBV24-1 and TRBJ2-6, with 9 bases fitting TRBD1. The CDR3 has 18 amino acids. With V trimmed by 3 bases and J by 0 bases, 5 bases remained unmatched. Germline V gene data show CDR1 as KGHDR and CDR2 as SFDVKD. Here the CDR3 reads CATSDGLTGGSGANVLTF. The CDR3 DNA reads as TGTGCCACCAGTGATGGATTGACAGGGGGCTCTGGGGCCAACGTCCTGACTTTC.

J is TRBJ1-1 and V is TRBV10-2; perhaps TRBD1 as D (5 bases). This CDR3 spans 12 amino acids. With 3 bases removed from V and 7 bases from J, the gap between germline ends came to 9 bases. The germline V gene has CDR1 WSHSY and CDR2 SAAADI. The CDR3 region has the DNA TGCGCCAGCAGTGAAGGGGCCGTTGAAGCTTTCTTT. Translated: CASSEGAVEAFF.

Many counts were recorded for this clonotype. The chain uses TRBV7-3 and TRBJ2-2; TRBD1 matches at 8 bases. J gave up 4 bases and V 5 bases, and 6 bases lay outside the gene matches. Germline CDR1 is SGHTA and CDR2 is FQGTGA. The CDR3 has 15 residues. The CDR3 sequence: CASSPGQGGTGELFF. The CDR3 DNA follows: TGTGCCAGCAGCCCCGGACAGGGAGGCACCGGGGAGCTGTTTTTT. Full variable domain (remainder filled in from reference TRBV7-3 and TRBJ2-2): GAGVSQTPSNKVTEKGKYVELRCDPISGHTALYWYRQSLGQGPEFLIYFQGTGAADDSGLPNDRFFAVRPEGSVSTLKIQRTERGDSAVYLCASSPGQGGTGELFFGEGSRLTVL.

This clonotype was counted a few times. The chain employs TRBV19 and TRBJ1-2, with a weak D call TRBD1 (5 bases). The V gene lost 6 bases and the J gene lost 4 bases, with 9 bases spanning the gap. CDR3 size: 12 residues. Per germline, CDR1 LNHDA and CDR2 SQIVND (reference sequence). CDR3 sequence reads: CASRSGTYGYTF. CDR3 bases: TGTGCCAGTAGGTCAGGGACCTATGGCTACACCTTC.

DNA of the CDR3: TGTGCCAGCAGCGTAGGCATCCGGACTCGAGGGGACACTGAAGCTTTCTTT. Translating it yields CASSVGIRTRGDTEAFF. This chain uses TRBV9 with TRBJ1-1; D perhaps matches TRBD1 (5 bases). Deletions cut 0 bases from V and 3 bases from J, with 18 bases between. This CDR3 region has 17 residues. Germline assignment: CDR1 SGDLS and CDR2 YYNGEE.

The rearrangement joins TRBV6-2 or TRBV6-3 to TRBJ2-4, with D maybe TRBD2 (6 bases). This CDR3 contains 15 residues. The ends were cut back, 2 bases at V and 4 bases at J, with 12 bases in the middle. CDR1 is MNHEY and CDR2 is SVGEGT in the germline V gene. Here the CDR3 reads CASSYQASVKNIQYF. CDR3 DNA sequence: TGTGCCAGCAGTTACCAGGCTAGCGTAAAAAACATTCAGTACTTC.